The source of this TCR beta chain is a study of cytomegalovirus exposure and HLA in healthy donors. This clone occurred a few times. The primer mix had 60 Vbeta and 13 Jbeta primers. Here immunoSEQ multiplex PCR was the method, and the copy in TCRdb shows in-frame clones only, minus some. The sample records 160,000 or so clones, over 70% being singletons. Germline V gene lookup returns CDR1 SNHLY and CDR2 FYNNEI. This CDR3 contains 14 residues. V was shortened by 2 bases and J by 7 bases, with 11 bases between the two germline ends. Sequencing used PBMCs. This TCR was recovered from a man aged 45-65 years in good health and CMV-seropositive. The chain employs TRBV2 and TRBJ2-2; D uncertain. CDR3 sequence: CASSEILGHGELFF. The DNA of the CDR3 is TGTGCCAGCAGTGAAATCCTGGGCCACGGGGAGCTGTTTTTT.